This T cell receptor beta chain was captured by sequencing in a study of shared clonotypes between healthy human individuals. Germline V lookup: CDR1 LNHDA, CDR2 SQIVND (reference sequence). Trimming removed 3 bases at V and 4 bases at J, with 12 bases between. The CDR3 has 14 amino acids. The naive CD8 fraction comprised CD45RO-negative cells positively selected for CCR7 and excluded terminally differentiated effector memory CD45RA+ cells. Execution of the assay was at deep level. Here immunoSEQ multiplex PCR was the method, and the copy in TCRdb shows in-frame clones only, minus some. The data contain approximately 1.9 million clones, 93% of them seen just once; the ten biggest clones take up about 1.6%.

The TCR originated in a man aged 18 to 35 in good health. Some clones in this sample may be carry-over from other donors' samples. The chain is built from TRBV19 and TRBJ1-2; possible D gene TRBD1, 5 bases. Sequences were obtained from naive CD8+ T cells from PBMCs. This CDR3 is CASSIVGGTYGYTF. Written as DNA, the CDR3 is TGTGCCAGTAGTATCGTCGGGGGTACCTATGGCTACACCTTC.